Listed below are T cell receptor beta chains from one sample, sequenced in a study of CD8 T cells in ankylosing spondylitis. TCRdb called the 5' RACE reads again in MiXCR, with one record for every CDR3 protein. The repertoire holds 200,000 or so distinct CDR3 sequences, with more than 25% as singletons. Input material: blood, either unsorted or a sorted T cell fraction (not recorded which). The source is a male donor with ankylosing spondylitis or in good health (not recorded which). Each CDR3 is given with its conserved first and last residue. A D gene is named only where the DNA matches it firmly. Clone size is stated in some rows and not others, as once, few, many or a class when expanded.

NA | NA | TRBJ2-7 | 15 | TRBV7-2 | TGTGCCAGCGCAGAAGGACCAGGGACATCCTACGAGCAGTACTTC | CASAEGPGTSYEQYF
TRBD1 | many | TRBJ1-4 | 15 | TRBV5-1 | TGCGCCAGCAGCCCAACAGGGGACATTAATGAAAAACTGTTTTTT | CASSPTGDINEKLFF
NA | NA | TRBJ2-1 | 14 | TRBV7-2 | TGTGCCAGCAGGCTTAATTTCCGGGACAATGAGCAGTTCTTC | CASRLNFRDNEQFF
NA | many | TRBJ2-1 | 13 | TRBV28 | TGTGCCAGCAACGTTGGGAGCTACAATGAGCAGTTCTTC | CASNVGSYNEQFF
TRBD2 | NA | TRBJ2-5 | 15 | TRBV5-1 | TGCGCCAGCAGCTTGCTTGACGGGAGGGAAGAGACCCAGTACTTC | CASSLLDGREETQYF
NA | many | TRBJ1-2 | 14 | TRBV10-2 | TGCGCCAGCAGTGAGAACATGGGGAACTATGGCTACACCTTC | CASSENMGNYGYTF
NA | NA | TRBJ2-3 | 14 | TRBV5-1 | TGCGCCAGCAGCGACGGGACTAGCACAGATACGCAGTATTTT | CASSDGTSTDTQYF
NA | many | TRBJ2-7 | 14 | TRBV29-1 | TGCAGCGTTGAATCTTCGAGTCGGGAGCGCGAGCAGTACTTC | CSVESSSREREQYF
TRBD1 | many | TRBJ1-4 | 16 | TRBV6-1 | TGTGCCAGCAGTGTGAACTCCGGGACAGGGAATGAAAAACTGTTTTTT | CASSVNSGTGNEKLFF
TRBD2 | many | TRBJ2-2 | 15 | TRBV11-2 | TGTGCCAGCAGCTTAGGTCTAGCGGGAGCCGGGGAGCTGTTTTTT | CASSLGLAGAGELFF
TRBD2 | many | TRBJ2-1 | 16 | TRBV14 | TGTGCCAGCAGCCCCCTCACTAGCGGGAGTTACAATGAGCAGTTCTTC | CASSPLTSGSYNEQFF
NA | many | TRBJ2-5 | 17 | TRBV4-2 | TGTGCCAGCAGCCAACCTCTACAAAGATACGGTCGCGAGACCCAGTACTTC | CASSQPLQRYGRETQYF
TRBD1 | NA | TRBJ2-5 | 15 | TRBV5-4 | TGTGCCAGCAGCCCCCAAGGGACAGGGGTGGAGACCCAGTACTTC | CASSPQGTGVETQYF
NA | NA | TRBJ2-6 | 13 | TRBV29-1 | TGCAGCGTTGCGGGCTCTGGGGCCAACGTCCTGACTTTC | CSVAGSGANVLTF
TRBD2 | many | TRBJ2-1 | 15 | TRBV12-3/TRBV12-4 | TGTGCCAGCAGTGTTAGCGGGAGGGCCGTCTATGAGCAGTTCTTC | CASSVSGRAVYEQFF
NA | NA | TRBJ2-5 | 13 | TRBV20-1 | TGCAGTGCTAGGGACTCGGTGGGGCCGACCCAGTACTTC | CSARDSVGPTQYF
NA | NA | TRBJ1-1 | 15 | TRBV3-1 | TGTGCCAGCAGCCAAGAAGTATTAATGGGCCAGAAAGCTTTCTTT | CASSQEVLMGQKAFF
TRBD1 | many | TRBJ1-6 | 13 | TRBV12-3/TRBV12-4 | TGTGCCAGCAGTTGGACAGGGAAGTCACCCCTCCACTTT | CASSWTGKSPLHF
NA | few | TRBJ2-1 | 16 | TRBV20-1 | TGCAGTGCTGGAGGGTACGGCGGAGCTTACGGCAATGAGCAGTTCTTC | CSAGGYGGAYGNEQFF
TRBD1 | many | TRBJ1-1 | 15 | TRBV9 | TGTGCCAGCAGCCCCCAGACAGGGGGCGTGACTGAAGCTTTCTTT | CASSPQTGGVTEAFF
NA | many | TRBJ2-1 | 14 | TRBV12-3/TRBV12-4 | TGTGCCAGCAGTTTAGTCAAGCCATACAATGAGCAGTTCTTC | CASSLVKPYNEQFF
TRBD2 | many | TRBJ2-7 | 15 | TRBV18 | TGTGCCAGCTCACCCCGAACTAGCGGGACGAACGAGCAGTACTTC | CASSPRTSGTNEQYF